The rows below give T cell receptor beta chains drawn from one sample of a study of shared clonotypes between healthy human individuals. The protocol was immunoSEQ multiplex PCR, while the TCRdb copy is restricted to in-frame clones and leaves out a portion. The sample consists of 950,000 to 1,100,000 clones, around four fifths of them appearing once. The sample consisted of memory CD4+ T cells sorted from blood. These receptors came from a man aged 18 to 35 in good health. Both conserved end residues are part of each CDR3. A D gene is named only where the DNA matches it firmly. A row's size may be missing; if present it is once, few, many or a size class.

d_call clone_size j_call v_call cdr3_nt cdr3_aa
NA NA TRBJ2-3 TRBV7-9 TGTGCCAGCAGCTCGAGGGTTAGGAAGGGTGCAGATACGCAGTATTTT CASSSRVRKGADTQYF
TRBD2 NA TRBJ2-3 TRBV7-2 TGTGCCAGCAGCTTAGAAGCGGGAGGGGGAAGGGCAGATACGCAGTATTTT CASSLEAGGGRADTQYF
TRBD2 NA TRBJ2-7 TRBV19 TGTGCCAGTAGTGAACTAGCGGGAGGGCCGGGCGAGCAGTACTTC CASSELAGGPGEQYF
NA NA TRBJ2-2 TRBV5-1 TGCGCCAGCAGCCTCGGTGACAGTACGAACACCGAGGAGCTGTTTTTT CASSLGDSTNTEELFF
TRBD1 NA TRBJ2-7 TRBV14 TGTGCCAGCAGCCAAGCAGGGGGCTCCTACGAGCAGTACTTC CASSQAGGSYEQYF
TRBD1 NA TRBJ1-6 TRBV10-3 TGTGCCACCGCGCCGACAGGGGTACGTTCACCCCTCCACTTT CATAPTGVRSPLHF
TRBD2 few TRBJ2-5 TRBV28 TGTGCCAGCAGCTGGGGGGGGGTCGAGACCCAGTACTTC CASSWGGVETQYF
NA NA TRBJ2-1 TRBV29-1 TGCAGCGCAGAGATACTCTCCTACAATGAGCAGTTCTTC CSAEILSYNEQFF
NA NA TRBJ2-1 TRBV19 TGTGCCAGTAGTCCCGCGACAGGCGTCAATGAGCAGTTCTTC CASSPATGVNEQFF
TRBD2 NA TRBJ2-3 TRBV4-1 TGCGCCAGCAGCCAAGGTAGCGGGGGCACAGATACGCAGTATTTT CASSQGSGGTDTQYF
TRBD2 few TRBJ2-1 TRBV2 TGTGCCAGCAGTCTAAACGCCGGACTAGTAATTGAGCAGTTCTTC CASSLNAGLVIEQFF
NA NA TRBJ1-6 TRBV7-9 TGTGCCAGCAGCCTTTTCAGGGGAAAGGGCGATTCACCCCTCCACTTT CASSLFRGKGDSPLHF
NA NA TRBJ2-4 TRBV6-8 TGTGCCAGCAGTTGTCTAGGTCAGGGGGGCAAAAACATTCAGTACTTC CASSCLGQGGKNIQYF
NA once TRBJ1-5 TRBV6-1 TGTGCCAGCAGTGAAATGGTAAATCAGCCCCAGCATTTT CASSEMVNQPQHF
NA NA TRBJ1-1 TRBV9 TGTGCCAGCAGCAAACGACAGGAACCAACTGAAGCTTTCTTT CASSKRQEPTEAFF
NA NA TRBJ2-1 TRBV27 TGTGCCAGCAGGCCACTTGGGTATAGGTACAATGAGCAGTTCTTC CASRPLGYRYNEQFF